What follows are 29 T cell receptor beta chains derived from one specimen sequenced in a study of T-cell memory formation after mild COVID-19. TCRdb called the 5' RACE reads again in MiXCR, with one record for every CDR3 protein. The table has under 450,000 distinct CDR3 sequences, 20% to 25% seen once. The sample was PBMCs or a T cell subset sorted from them (not recorded which). These receptors came from a young man who had mild COVID-19 (a few samples of this study predate the infection). Cell type and time point are not known.

This clonotype was recorded at least ten times. This chain links TRBV6-5 with TRBJ1-1, with a possible D match to TRBD1 (6 bases). The germline gives CDR1 MNHEY, CDR2 SVGAGI. The CDR3 length is 16 residues. The V gene lost 0 bases and the J gene lost 3 bases, with 14 bases spanning the gap. DNA for the CDR3: TGTGCCAGCAGTTACTCAAAGGGGGGGGCCCACACTGAAGCTTTCTTT. Translation: CASSYSKGGAHTEAFF.

This clonotype has only a few counts. This chain links TRBV20-1 with TRBJ2-1, with 7 bases aligning to TRBD2. V shed 6 bases and J 6 bases; nucleotides not matched to a gene: 11. Per germline, CDR1 DFQATT and CDR2 SNEGSKA (reference sequence). This CDR3 region has 14 residues. DNA for the CDR3: TGCAGTGCCCCTTCGGCGGGGGACCTCAATGAGCAGTTCTTC. Translating gives CSAPSAGDLNEQFF.

This clonotype came up a few times. The V gene is TRBV7-2, the J gene TRBJ2-3; D not certain. CDR1 and CDR2 (germline): SGHTA, FQGNSA. The CDR3 covers 15 residues. V gave up 5 bases and J gave up 1 base, with 13 bases separating them. CDR3 residues: CASSGFPGGTDTQYF. CDR3 nucleotide sequence: TGTGCCAGCAGCGGTTTCCCGGGCGGCACAGATACGCAGTATTTT.

This clonotype came up a few times. The chain is built from TRBV6-5 and TRBJ2-7; D perhaps matches TRBD1 (6 bases). The CDR3 sequence is 13 residues long. V was cut by 0 bases and J by 3 bases, with 6 bases left in between. Germline V gene sequence: CDR1 MNHEY, CDR2 SVGAGI. Here the CDR3 DNA reads TGTGCCAGCAGTTACTCACAGGGCTACGAGCAGTACTTC. It codes for CASSYSQGYEQYF.

This clonotype was counted a few times. The genes are TRBV7-8 and TRBJ2-7; D possibly corresponds to TRBD2 (5 bases). The ends were cut back, 4 bases at V and 3 bases at J, with 10 bases in the middle. Looked up from germline, CDR1 is SGHVS and CDR2 is FQNEAQ. The CDR3 loop spans 13 amino acids. CDR3 protein: CASSSSGIYEQYV. The CDR3 DNA reads TGTGCCAGCAGCTCCAGCGGAATCTACGAGCAGTACGTC.

This clonotype was picked up one time. The chain links TRBV29-1 to TRBJ1-1, with D uncertain. CDR3 length: 14 residues. Trimming took off 3 bases at V and 3 bases at J, with 14 bases between the two ends. The germline gives CDR1 SQVTM, CDR2 ANQGSEA. In DNA form, the CDR3 reads TGCAGCGTTGACGGTACACCCTTGGACACTGAAGCTTTCTTT. Residues: CSVDGTPLDTEAFF.

The chain uses TRBV28 and TRBJ1-1; D may be TRBD1 (6 bases). V gave up 8 bases and J gave up 5 bases, with 15 bases separating them. CDR3 length equals 13 residues. CDR1 and CDR2 from the germline V gene are MDHEN and SYDVKM. The CDR3 protein is CASWKRGETEAFF. For the CDR3, the DNA is TGTGCCAGCTGGAAGAGGGGGGAAACTGAAGCTTTCTTT.

The sample holds a few counts of this clonotype. The rearrangement links TRBV6-5 to TRBJ2-7; D unresolved. CDR3 length equals 15 residues. The ends were cut back, 0 bases at V and 6 bases at J, with 15 bases in the middle. CDR1 and CDR2 from the germline V gene are MNHEY and SVGAGI. CDR3 loop: CASSYSKILRGEQYF. In DNA, the CDR3 is TGTGCCAGCAGTTACTCGAAGATTCTCCGAGGCGAGCAGTACTTC.

V gene TRBV25-1 combines with J gene TRBJ2-7; D might be TRBD2 (5 bases). In germline, CDR1 is MGHDK, CDR2 SYGVNS. The CDR3 spans 13 residues. V gave up 4 bases and J gave up 5 bases, with 12 bases separating them. CDR3: CASSGGWENEQYF. The CDR3 DNA reads as TGTGCCAGCAGTGGAGGGTGGGAGAACGAGCAGTACTTC.

This clonotype has just a few counts. J is TRBJ2-7 and V is TRBV3-1, with unresolved D. The germline V and J ends were trimmed by 4 bases and 9 bases, with 19 bases remaining between them. The germline V gene encodes CDR1 LGHDT and CDR2 YNNKEL (reference sequence). This CDR3 has 14 residues. The CDR3 DNA reads as TGTGCCAGCAGCCCCGAGCCCTCTACGATTTCGCAGTACTTC. It encodes CASSPEPSTISQYF.

The genes are TRBV6-2 or TRBV6-3 and TRBJ1-5; D gene ambiguous. The CDR3 extends over 15 amino acids. Trimming stripped 4 bases from V and 3 bases from J, with 13 bases between. CDR1 MNHEY and CDR2 SVGEGT come from the germline V gene. CDR3 bases: TGTGCCAGCAGTTTCCTAAGACTTACCAATCAGCCCCAGCATTTT. It codes for CASSFLRLTNQPQHF.

This clonotype was counted many times. The chain is built from TRBV7-8 and TRBJ2-5; D call uncertain. CDR3 length equals 12 residues. Trimming left V 0 bases short and J 5 bases short, with 4 bases between. The germline gives CDR1 SGHVS, CDR2 FQNEAQ. As DNA, the CDR3 is TGTGCCAGCAGCTTAGCGTTCGAGACCCAGTACTTC. Translated, it gives CASSLAFETQYF.

This chain joins TRBV20-1 and TRBJ1-1; D gene uncertain. Germline CDR1 DFQATT, CDR2 SNEGSKA (reference sequence). Trimming pared 3 bases from V and 6 bases from J, leaving 8 bases between. The CDR3 has 11 amino acids. The CDR3 is CSASHGAEAFF. For the CDR3, the DNA is TGCAGTGCTAGTCATGGGGCTGAAGCTTTCTTT.

The chain employs TRBV29-1 and TRBJ1-5, with TRBD1 as a possible D gene (5 bases). CDR3 length: 15 amino acids. The germline CDR1 and CDR2 sequences are SQVTM and ANQGSEA. The germline V and J ends were trimmed by 3 bases and 0 bases, with 12 bases remaining between them. CDR3 coding DNA: TGCAGCGTTGAGGGGCAGGTATATAGCAATCAGCCCCAGCATTTT. Protein sequence: CSVEGQVYSNQPQHF.

This clonotype was detected only a few times. The rearrangement joins TRBV6-5 to TRBJ1-1; TRBD1 matches at 7 bases. The CDR3 length is 13 residues. From germline, CDR1 is MNHEY and CDR2 SVGAGI. With 8 bases clipped from V and 4 bases from J, the junction kept 7 bases outside the gene matches. The chain's CDR3 is CASGDSLLTEAFF. The CDR3 coding sequence is TGTGCCAGCGGGGACAGCCTTCTCACTGAAGCTTTCTTT.

This rearrangement joins TRBV3-1 to TRBJ1-4, with unresolved D. Germline V gene sequence: CDR1 LGHDT, CDR2 YNNKEL (reference sequence). V was clipped by 1 base and J by 5 bases, with 11 bases between them. The length of the CDR3 is 15 residues. CDR3 DNA: TGTGCCAGCAGCCAAGTTGTAGATTCCAATGAAAAACTGTTTTTT. The encoded protein is CASSQVVDSNEKLFF. The full variable domain, with the rest looked up from reference TRBV3-1 and TRBJ1-4, is DTAVSQTPKYLVTQMGNDKSIKCEQNLGHDTMYWYKQDSKKFLKIMFSYNNKELIINETVPNRFSPKSPDKAHLNLHINSLELGDSAVYFCASSQVVDSNEKLFFGSGTQLSVL.

The sample holds a few counts of this clonotype. This chain connects TRBV20-1 to TRBJ2-7, with 7 bases matching TRBD2. The CDR3 runs to 15 residues. The J segment lost 3 bases and the V segment lost 0 bases, leaving 8 bases of the junction unmatched. Germline V gene lookup returns CDR1 DFQATT and CDR2 SNEGSKA (reference sequence). This chain's CDR3 is CSARDIERGDYEQYV. The CDR3 nucleotides read TGCAGTGCTAGAGATATTGAGCGGGGCGACTACGAGCAGTACGTC.

The chain combines TRBV5-4 with TRBJ1-1; TRBD1 matches 7 bases. CDR1 SGHNT and CDR2 YYREEE come from the germline V gene (reference sequence). Trimming took 5 bases from V and 7 from J; bases not matched to a gene: 14. The CDR3 has 15 amino acids. CDR3 sequence reads: CASRQGTARGSEAFF. The CDR3 nucleotides are TGTGCCAGCAGGCAGGGGACAGCGAGAGGCAGTGAAGCTTTCTTT.

This clonotype has a count of ten or more. The chain employs TRBV5-6 and TRBJ2-7, with 8 bases aligning to TRBD1. V trimming: 0 bases; J trimming: 4 bases; junction bases outside the gene matches: 3. Germline assignment: CDR1 SGHDT and CDR2 YYEEEE. The CDR3 consists of 14 residues. CDR3 bases: TGTGCCAGCAGCTTGGGGACAGGGATGTACGAGCAGTACTTC. The encoded protein is CASSLGTGMYEQYF.

In this sample, this clonotype turned up many times. CDR3 in amino acids: CASSLAIQADTQYF. The CDR3 DNA sequence: TGTGCCAGCAGCTTAGCCATCCAAGCAGATACGCAGTATTTT. The rearrangement uses TRBV7-2 and TRBJ2-3; D gene unclear. Germline lookup yields CDR1 SGHTA and CDR2 FQGNSA. The V and J ends lost 0 bases and 4 bases respectively, with 8 bases between them. This CDR3 has 14 residues.

This clonotype was counted only a few times. The rearrangement uses TRBV7-9 and TRBJ2-1, with D tentatively TRBD1 (6 bases). This CDR3 has 12 amino acids. V was cut by 6 bases and J by 7 bases, with 10 bases left in between. Germline CDR1 is SEHNR and CDR2 is FQNEAQ (reference sequence). CDR3 sequence (DNA): TGTGCCAGCAGTCAACAGGGTAATGAGCAGTTCTTC. It codes for CASSQQGNEQFF.

This clonotype was counted between two and nine times. This chain links TRBV7-8 with TRBJ2-3; no reliable D call. Trimming took off 4 bases at V and 9 bases at J, with 11 bases between the two ends. This CDR3 is built from 12 residues. Germline V gene data show CDR1 as SGHVS and CDR2 as FQNEAQ. CDR3 in DNA: TGTGCCAGCAGCTCCGTCCTCGAGACGCAGTATTTT. The encoded protein is CASSSVLETQYF.

The rearrangement links TRBV29-1 to TRBJ2-3; the match to TRBD1 covers 8 bases. The CDR3 is 15 amino acids. CDR1 is SQVTM and CDR2 is ANQGSEA in the germline V gene. With V trimmed by 6 bases and J by 0 bases, 8 bases remained unmatched. This CDR3 is CSVERQGTSTDTQYF. The CDR3 coding sequence is TGCAGCGTAGAAAGACAGGGGACGAGCACAGATACGCAGTATTTT.

V is TRBV12-3 or TRBV12-4 and J is TRBJ2-1; no definite D call. The CDR3 is 16 residues long. V was cut by 0 bases and J by 0 bases, with 9 bases left in between. CDR3 amino acids: CASSLARRYSYNEQFF. In DNA, the CDR3 is TGTGCCAGCAGTTTAGCGCGTCGGTACTCCTACAATGAGCAGTTCTTC.

This clonotype showed up many times. The J gene is TRBJ1-2, the V gene TRBV7-2; TRBD1 matches at 8 bases. CDR1 and CDR2 (germline): SGHTA, FQGNSA. V trimming: 3 bases; J trimming: 6 bases; junction bases outside the gene matches: 3. This CDR3 region has 13 residues. The CDR3 nucleotides are TGTGCCAGCAGCTTCGCAGGGGGCAATGGCTACACCTTC. Residues: CASSFAGGNGYTF.

The rearrangement joins TRBV24-1 to TRBJ2-1; D is uncertain. The CDR3 has 18 residues. In germline, CDR1 is KGHDR, CDR2 SFDVKD. V lost 0 bases and J 2 bases, leaving 16 bases between the germline ends. In DNA, the CDR3 is TGTGCCACCAGTGATTTGCTACGGTCCGGAGCGCCCTACAATGAGCAGTTCTTC. This sequence encodes CATSDLLRSGAPYNEQFF.

The chain uses TRBV5-1 and TRBJ1-2; a weak D match, TRBD1 (5 bases). CDR3 length equals 13 residues. With 6 bases removed from V and 6 bases from J, the gap between germline ends came to 15 bases. The germline CDR1 and CDR2 sequences are SGHRS and YFSETQ. The CDR3 reads CASTLGGAHGYTF. The CDR3 DNA reads as TGCGCCAGCACCCTCGGAGGGGCGCATGGCTACACCTTC.

This clonotype was picked up a small number of times. The chain is built from TRBV24-1 and TRBJ1-1; D uncertain. The CDR3 loop spans 12 amino acids. The germline V gene has CDR1 KGHDR and CDR2 SFDVKD. Trimming stripped 3 bases from V and 7 bases from J, with 8 bases between. The chain's CDR3 is CATSDGLGEAFF. CDR3 DNA: TGTGCCACCAGTGATGGTCTAGGTGAAGCTTTCTTT.

The chain couples TRBV5-6 to TRBJ1-1; 7 bases map to TRBD1. CDR3 length: 13 residues. The germline V gene has CDR1 SGHDT and CDR2 YYEEEE. Trimming cost V 4 bases and J 4 bases; bases outside gene matches: 4. CDR3 sequence (DNA): TGTGCCAGCAGCCCTGGGACAGTCACTGAAGCTTTCTTT. Translation: CASSPGTVTEAFF.